This T cell receptor beta chain was profiled in a study of T cell changes during pregnancy in multiple sclerosis. Generated by immunoSEQ multiplex PCR, the TCRdb table keeps only in-frame clones and is missing some. This sample carries 22,000 or so clones, roughly 93% of them seen once, and the ten largest clones take over 6%. CDR1 MNHEY and CDR2 SMNVEV come from the germline V gene (reference sequence). Trimming left V 1 base short and J 5 bases short, with 9 bases between. This CDR3 contains 13 residues. Here the sequenced sample was CD8+ T cells from peripheral blood mononuclear cells, taken in the third trimester of pregnancy. The V and J genes are TRBV27 and TRBJ2-7, with D maybe TRBD1 (6 bases). The sequence was obtained from a female donor with multiple sclerosis, enrolled in a pregnancy study. The CDR3 nucleotides read TGTGCCAGCAGTTTATGGGGGCCAGACGAGCAGTACTTC. It yields the protein CASSLWGPDEQYF.